Below, one T cell receptor beta chain is given with its context. Its antigen is unidentified. CDR3 size: 12 residues. From germline, CDR1 is SGHRS and CDR2 YFSETQ. The data belong to a study of T cells expressing NK-cell markers. TCRdb reprocessed the 5' RACE reads, keeping one entry per CDR3 protein, no DNA. The sample has about 460,000 distinct CDR3 sequences. Study results and limitations: Roughly six donors had dominant NKG2C+ clonotypes that comprised roughly 1.0-8% of their CD8+ T cells.

Input material: blood T cells: a sorted CD56 or NKG2C T cell subset, CD4+ or CD8+ T cells, or bulk PBMC T cells (not recorded which). The V and J genes are TRBV5-1 and TRBJ2-1; there is no DNA to check the TCRdb D call of TRBD1. This receptor was obtained from a woman aged 45-60 years in good health. CDR3 loop: CASSSGATEQFF. Drawing the rest from reference TRBV5-1 and TRBJ2-1, the complete variable domain is KAGVTQTPRYLIKTRGQQVTLSCSPISGHRSVSWYQQTPGQGLQFLFEYFSETQRNKGNFPGRFSGRQFSNSRSEMNVSTLELGDSALYLCASSSGATEQFFGPGTRLTVL.